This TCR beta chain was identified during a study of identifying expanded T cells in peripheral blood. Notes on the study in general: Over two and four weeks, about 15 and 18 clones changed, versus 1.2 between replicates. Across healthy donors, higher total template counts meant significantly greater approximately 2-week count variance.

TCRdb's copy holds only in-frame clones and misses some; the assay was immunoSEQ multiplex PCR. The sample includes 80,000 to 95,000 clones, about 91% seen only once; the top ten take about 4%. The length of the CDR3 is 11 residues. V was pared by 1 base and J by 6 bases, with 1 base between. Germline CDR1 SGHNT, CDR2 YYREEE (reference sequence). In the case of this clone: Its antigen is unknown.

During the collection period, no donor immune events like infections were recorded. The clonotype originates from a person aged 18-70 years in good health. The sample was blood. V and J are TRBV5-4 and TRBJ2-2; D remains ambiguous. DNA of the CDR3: TGTGCCAGCAGCTTGTCCGGGGAGCTGTTTTTT. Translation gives CASSLSGELFF.